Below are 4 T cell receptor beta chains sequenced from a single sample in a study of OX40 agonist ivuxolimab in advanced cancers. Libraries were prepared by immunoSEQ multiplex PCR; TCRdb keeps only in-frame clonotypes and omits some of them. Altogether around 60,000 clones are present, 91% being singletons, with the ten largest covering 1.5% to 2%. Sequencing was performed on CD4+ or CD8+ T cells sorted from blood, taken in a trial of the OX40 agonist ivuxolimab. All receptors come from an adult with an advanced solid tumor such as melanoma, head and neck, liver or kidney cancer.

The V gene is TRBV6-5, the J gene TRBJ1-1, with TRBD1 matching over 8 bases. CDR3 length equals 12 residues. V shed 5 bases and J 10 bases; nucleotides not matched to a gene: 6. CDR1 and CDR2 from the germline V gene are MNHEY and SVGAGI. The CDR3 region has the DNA TGTGCCAGCAGTCGAGACAGGGGAGTAGCTTTCTTT. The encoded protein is CASSRDRGVAFF.

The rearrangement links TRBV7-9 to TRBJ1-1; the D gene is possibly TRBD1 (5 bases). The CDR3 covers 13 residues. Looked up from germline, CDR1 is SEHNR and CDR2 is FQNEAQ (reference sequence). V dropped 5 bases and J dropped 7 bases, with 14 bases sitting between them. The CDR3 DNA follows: TGTGCCAGCAGCACCGGGGGATGGGGTGAAGCTTTCTTT. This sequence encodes CASSTGGWGEAFF.

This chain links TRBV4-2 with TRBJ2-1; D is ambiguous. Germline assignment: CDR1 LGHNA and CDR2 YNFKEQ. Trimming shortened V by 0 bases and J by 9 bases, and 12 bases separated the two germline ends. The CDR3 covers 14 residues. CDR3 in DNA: TGTGCCAGCAGCCAAGAACCTACGGTCGGTGAGCAGTTCTTC. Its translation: CASSQEPTVGEQFF.

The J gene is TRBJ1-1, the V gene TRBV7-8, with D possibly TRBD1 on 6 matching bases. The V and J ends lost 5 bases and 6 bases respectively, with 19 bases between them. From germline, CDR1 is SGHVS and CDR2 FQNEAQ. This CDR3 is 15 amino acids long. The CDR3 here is CASSEETGFQAEAFF. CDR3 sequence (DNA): TGTGCCAGCAGCGAAGAAACAGGGTTTCAGGCTGAAGCTTTCTTT.